The rows below give T cell receptor beta chains drawn from one sample of a study of cytomegalovirus exposure and HLA in healthy donors. Generated by immunoSEQ multiplex PCR, the TCRdb table keeps only in-frame clones and is missing some. The sample lists roughly 120,000 clones, about 87% occurring once. The sample was PBMCs. These receptors came from a man between 18 and 29 years old in good health and CMV-seronegative. The CDR3 runs from the conserved cysteine through the conserved F or W.

>TRBJ2-1|TRBV6-1
CASSEFVAGGYNEQFF
>TRBJ1-5|TRBV4-1
CASSPLGQINQPQHF
>TRBJ2-7|TRBV18
CASSRLDTSVLYEQYF
>TRBJ2-5|TRBV4-3
CASSQDLVGNPYQETQYF
>TRBJ2-5|TRBV18
CASSEVSPGSGETQYF
>TRBJ1-2|TRBV12-5
CASGLVLGQGEGYTF
>TRBJ1-2|TRBV28
CASSSFYGYTF
>TRBJ1-5|TRBV19
CASSGAGGGQPQHF
>TRBJ2-1|TRBV7-9
CASSLLTEYNEQFF
>TRBJ2-1|TRBV5-1
CASSLVVSGPDEQFF
>TRBJ2-7|TRBV28
CASSFAGTSRQSSYEQYF
>TRBJ1-4|TRBV28
CASSVPRGQEEKLFF
>TRBJ1-4|TRBV28
CASSGGQATNEKLFF
>TRBJ1-1|TRBV27
CASTERQGAFSTEAFF
>TRBJ2-7|TRBV19
CASSRTGEREQYF